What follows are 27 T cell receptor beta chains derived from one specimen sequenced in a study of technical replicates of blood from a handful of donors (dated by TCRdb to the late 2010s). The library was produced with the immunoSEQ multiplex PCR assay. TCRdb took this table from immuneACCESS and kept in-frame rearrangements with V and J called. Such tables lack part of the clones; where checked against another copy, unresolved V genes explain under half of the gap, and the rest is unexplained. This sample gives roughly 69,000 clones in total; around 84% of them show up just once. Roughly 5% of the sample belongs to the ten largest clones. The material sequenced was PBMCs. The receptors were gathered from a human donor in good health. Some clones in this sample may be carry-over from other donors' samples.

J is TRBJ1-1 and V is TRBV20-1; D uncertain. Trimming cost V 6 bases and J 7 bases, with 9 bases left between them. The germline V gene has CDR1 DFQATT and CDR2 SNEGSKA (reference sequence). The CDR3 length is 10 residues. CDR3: CSAGSYEAFF. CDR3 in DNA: TGCAGTGCAGGGAGCTATGAAGCTTTCTTT.

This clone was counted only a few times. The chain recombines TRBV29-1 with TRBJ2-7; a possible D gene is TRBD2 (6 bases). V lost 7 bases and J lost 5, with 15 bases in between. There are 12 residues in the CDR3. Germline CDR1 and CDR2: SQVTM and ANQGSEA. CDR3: CSAAVRGNEQYF. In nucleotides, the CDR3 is TGCAGCGCCGCCGTTCGGGGGAACGAGCAGTACTTC.

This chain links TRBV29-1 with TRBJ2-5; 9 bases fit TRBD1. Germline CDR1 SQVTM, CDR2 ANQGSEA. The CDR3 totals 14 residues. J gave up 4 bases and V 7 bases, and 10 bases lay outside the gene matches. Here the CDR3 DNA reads TGCAGCGCGGGGACAGGGTTGATCAGAGAGACCCAGTACTTC. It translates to CSAGTGLIRETQYF.

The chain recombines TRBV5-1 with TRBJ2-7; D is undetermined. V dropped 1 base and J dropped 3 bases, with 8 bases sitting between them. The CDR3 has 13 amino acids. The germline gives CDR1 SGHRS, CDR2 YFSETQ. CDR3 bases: TGCGCCAGCAGCTTGTATGGCGGCTACGAGCAGTACTTC. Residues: CASSLYGGYEQYF.

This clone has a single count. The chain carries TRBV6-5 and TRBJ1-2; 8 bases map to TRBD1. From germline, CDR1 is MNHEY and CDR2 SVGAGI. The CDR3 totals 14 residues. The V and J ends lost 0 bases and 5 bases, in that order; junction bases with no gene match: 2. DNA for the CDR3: TGTGCCAGCAGTTACTCGCAGGGGGCATATGGCTACACCTTC. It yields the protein CASSYSQGAYGYTF.

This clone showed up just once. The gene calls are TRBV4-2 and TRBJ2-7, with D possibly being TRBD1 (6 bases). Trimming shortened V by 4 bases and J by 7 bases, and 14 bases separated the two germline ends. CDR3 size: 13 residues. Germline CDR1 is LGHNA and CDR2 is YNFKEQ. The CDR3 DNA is TGTGCCAGCAGCCCATGGGGGCGTATGGAGCAGTACTTC. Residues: CASSPWGRMEQYF.

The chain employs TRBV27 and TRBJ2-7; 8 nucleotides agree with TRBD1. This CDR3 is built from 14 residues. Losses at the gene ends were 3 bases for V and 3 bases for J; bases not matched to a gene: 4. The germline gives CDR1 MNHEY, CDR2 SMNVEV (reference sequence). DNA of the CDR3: TGTGCCAGCAGTTTGGGTGGACAGGGCTACGAGCAGTACTTC. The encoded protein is CASSLGGQGYEQYF.

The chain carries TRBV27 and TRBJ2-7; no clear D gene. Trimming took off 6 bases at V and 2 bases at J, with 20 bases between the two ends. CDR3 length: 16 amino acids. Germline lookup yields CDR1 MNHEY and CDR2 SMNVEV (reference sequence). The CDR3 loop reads CASSPDLVPPAYEQYF. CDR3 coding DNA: TGTGCCAGCAGCCCCGACCTAGTGCCACCAGCCTACGAGCAGTACTTC.

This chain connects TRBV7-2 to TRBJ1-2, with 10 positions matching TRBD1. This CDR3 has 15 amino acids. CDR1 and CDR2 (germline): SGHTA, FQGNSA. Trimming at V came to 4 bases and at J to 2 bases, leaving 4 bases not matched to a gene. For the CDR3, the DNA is TGTGCCAGCAGCTGGAGGGACAGGGGAAACTATGGCTACACCTTC. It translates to CASSWRDRGNYGYTF.

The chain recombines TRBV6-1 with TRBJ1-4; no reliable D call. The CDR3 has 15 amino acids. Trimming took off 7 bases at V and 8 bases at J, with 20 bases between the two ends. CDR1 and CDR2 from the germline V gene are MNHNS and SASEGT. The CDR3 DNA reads TGTGCCAGCAACCACAAGAGGGAGGAGTTGGAAAAACTGTTTTTT. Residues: CASNHKREELEKLFF.

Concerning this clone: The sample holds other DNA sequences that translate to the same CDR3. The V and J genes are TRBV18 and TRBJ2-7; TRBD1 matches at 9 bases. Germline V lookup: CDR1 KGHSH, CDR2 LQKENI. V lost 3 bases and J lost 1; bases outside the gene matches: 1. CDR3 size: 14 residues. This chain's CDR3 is CASSPDRGSYEQYF. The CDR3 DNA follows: TGTGCCAGCTCACCGGACAGGGGATCCTACGAGCAGTACTTC.

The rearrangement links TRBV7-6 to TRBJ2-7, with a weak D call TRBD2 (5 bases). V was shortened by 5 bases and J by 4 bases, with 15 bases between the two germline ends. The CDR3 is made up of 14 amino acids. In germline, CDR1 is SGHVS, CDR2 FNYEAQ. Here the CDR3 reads CASSPSSPGYEQYF. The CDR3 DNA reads TGTGCCAGCAGCCCGAGTAGCCCGGGGTACGAGCAGTACTTC.

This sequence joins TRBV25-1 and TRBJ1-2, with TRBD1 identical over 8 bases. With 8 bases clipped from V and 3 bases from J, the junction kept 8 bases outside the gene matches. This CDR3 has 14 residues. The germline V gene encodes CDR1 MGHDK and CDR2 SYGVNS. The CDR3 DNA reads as TGTGCCAGCGGACCTCCAGGGGGCGACTATGGCTACACCTTC. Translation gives CASGPPGGDYGYTF.

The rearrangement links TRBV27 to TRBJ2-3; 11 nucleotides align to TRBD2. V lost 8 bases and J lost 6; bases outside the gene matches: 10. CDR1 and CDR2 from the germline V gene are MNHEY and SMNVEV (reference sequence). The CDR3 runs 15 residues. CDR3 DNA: TGTGCCAGCGGTGGACTAGCGGGTCCAGGGGATACGCAGTATTTT. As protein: CASGGLAGPGDTQYF.

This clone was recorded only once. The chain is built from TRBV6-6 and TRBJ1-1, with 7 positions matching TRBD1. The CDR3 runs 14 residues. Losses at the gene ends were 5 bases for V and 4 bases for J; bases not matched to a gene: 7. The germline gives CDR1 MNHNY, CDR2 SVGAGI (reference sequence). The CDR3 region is CASSKQGFPTEAFF. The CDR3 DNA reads TGTGCCAGCAGTAAACAGGGGTTTCCCACTGAAGCTTTCTTT.

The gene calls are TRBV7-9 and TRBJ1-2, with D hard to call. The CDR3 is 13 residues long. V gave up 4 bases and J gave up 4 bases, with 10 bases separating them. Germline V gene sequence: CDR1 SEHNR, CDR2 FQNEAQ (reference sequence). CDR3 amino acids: CASSSEGTYGYTF. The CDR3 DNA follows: TGTGCCAGCAGCTCCGAGGGAACCTATGGCTACACCTTC.

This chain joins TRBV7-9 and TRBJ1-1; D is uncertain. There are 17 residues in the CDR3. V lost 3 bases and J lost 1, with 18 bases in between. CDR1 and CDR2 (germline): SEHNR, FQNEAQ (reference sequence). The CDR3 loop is CASSFPAVVSQNTEAFF. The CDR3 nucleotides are TGTGCCAGCAGCTTCCCCGCGGTGGTCAGCCAGAACACTGAAGCTTTCTTT.

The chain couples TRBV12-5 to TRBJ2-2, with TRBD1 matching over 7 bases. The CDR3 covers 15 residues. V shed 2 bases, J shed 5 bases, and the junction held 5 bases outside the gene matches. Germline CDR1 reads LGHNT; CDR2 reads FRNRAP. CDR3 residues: CASGLFDRVTGELFF. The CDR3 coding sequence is TGTGCTAGTGGTTTGTTTGACAGGGTGACCGGGGAGCTGTTTTTT.

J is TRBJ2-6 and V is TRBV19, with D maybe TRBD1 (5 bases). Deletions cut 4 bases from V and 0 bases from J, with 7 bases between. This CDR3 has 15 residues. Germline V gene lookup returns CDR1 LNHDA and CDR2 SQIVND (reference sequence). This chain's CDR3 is CASSRQTSGANVLTF. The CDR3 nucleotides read TGTGCCAGTAGTAGACAGACCTCTGGGGCCAACGTCCTGACTTTC.

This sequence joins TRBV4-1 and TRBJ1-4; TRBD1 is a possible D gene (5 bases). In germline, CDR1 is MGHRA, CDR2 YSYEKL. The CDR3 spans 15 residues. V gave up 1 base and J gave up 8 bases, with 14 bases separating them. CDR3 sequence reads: CASSQGAGRGEKLFF. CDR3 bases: TGCGCCAGCAGCCAAGGAGCAGGGCGGGGGGAAAAACTGTTTTTT.

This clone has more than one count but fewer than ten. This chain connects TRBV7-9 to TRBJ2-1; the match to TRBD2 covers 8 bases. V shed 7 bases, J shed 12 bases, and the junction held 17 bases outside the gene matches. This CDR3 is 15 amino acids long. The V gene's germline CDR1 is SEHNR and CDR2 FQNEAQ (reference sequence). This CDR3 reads CASTERGGSMFGQFF. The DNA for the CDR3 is TGTGCCAGCACCGAACGGGGGGGATCAATGTTCGGGCAGTTCTTC.

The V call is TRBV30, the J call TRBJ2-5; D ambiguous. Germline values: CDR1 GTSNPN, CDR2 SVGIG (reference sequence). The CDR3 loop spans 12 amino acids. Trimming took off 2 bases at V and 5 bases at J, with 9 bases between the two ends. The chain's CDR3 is CAWSPPAETQYF. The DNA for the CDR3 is TGTGCCTGGAGTCCCCCAGCGGAGACCCAGTACTTC. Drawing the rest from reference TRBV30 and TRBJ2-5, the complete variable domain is SQTIHQWPATLVQPVGSPLSLECTVEGTSNPNLYWYRQAAGRGLQLLFYSVGIGQISSEVPQNLSASRPQDRQFILSSKKLLLSDSGFYLCAWSPPAETQYFGPGTRLLVL.

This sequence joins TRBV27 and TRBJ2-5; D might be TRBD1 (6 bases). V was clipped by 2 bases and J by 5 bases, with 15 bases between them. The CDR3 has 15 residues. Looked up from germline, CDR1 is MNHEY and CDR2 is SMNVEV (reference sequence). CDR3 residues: CASSLSWGRDETQYF. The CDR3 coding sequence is TGTGCCAGCAGTTTAAGTTGGGGGCGCGACGAGACCCAGTACTTC.

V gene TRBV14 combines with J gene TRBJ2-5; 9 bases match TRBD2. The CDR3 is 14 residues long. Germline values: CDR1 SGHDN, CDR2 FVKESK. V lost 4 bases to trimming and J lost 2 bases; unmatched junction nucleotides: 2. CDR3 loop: CASSLGLAQETQYF. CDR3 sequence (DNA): TGTGCCAGCAGCCTCGGACTAGCGCAAGAGACCCAGTACTTC.

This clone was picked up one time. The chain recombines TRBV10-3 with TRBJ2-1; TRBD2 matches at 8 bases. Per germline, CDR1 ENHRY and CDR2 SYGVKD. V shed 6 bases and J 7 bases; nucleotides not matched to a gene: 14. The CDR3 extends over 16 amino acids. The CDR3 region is CAISPGAGGGLNEQFF. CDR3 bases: TGTGCCATCAGCCCCGGGGCGGGAGGAGGGTTAAATGAGCAGTTCTTC.

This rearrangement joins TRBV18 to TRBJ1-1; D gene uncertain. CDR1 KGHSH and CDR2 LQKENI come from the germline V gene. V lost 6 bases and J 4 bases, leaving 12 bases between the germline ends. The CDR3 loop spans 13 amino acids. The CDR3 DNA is TGTGCCAGCTCGTCTGAGGAGATCACTGAAGCTTTCTTT. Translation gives CASSSEEITEAFF.

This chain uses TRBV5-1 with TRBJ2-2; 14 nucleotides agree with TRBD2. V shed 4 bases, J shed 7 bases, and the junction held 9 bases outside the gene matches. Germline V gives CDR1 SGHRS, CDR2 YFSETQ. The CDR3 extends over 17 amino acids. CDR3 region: CASSPRLAGGANGELFF. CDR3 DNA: TGCGCCAGCAGCCCACGACTAGCGGGAGGGGCTAACGGGGAGCTGTTTTTT.